A selection of T cell receptor beta chains follows, all from one sample in a study of graft-versus-host responses after intestinal transplantation. Their recognized antigens are unknown. The method was immunoSEQ multiplex PCR; TCRdb's version includes in-frame clones alone and lacks a portion of them. The sample comprises over 100,000 clones, 85% to 95% of which are singletons, and around 0.12% rests with the top ten. Specimen: unstimulated CD4+ T cells sorted from spleen or lymph node cells, collected before intestinal transplant. The receptors were sampled from a human donor who received an intestinal transplant. Both conserved end residues are part of each CDR3. Fields, in order: V gene, D gene, clone size, J gene, CDR3 protein, CDR3 DNA. The D gene is left open where the match is weak. Size values are once, few and many counts, or a class for expanded clones, and some rows have none.

TRBV18	TRBD2	.	TRBJ2-7	CASSPPGTSSAFAQYF	TGTGCCAGCTCACCACCGGGGACTAGCTCGGCCTTCGCGCAGTACTTC
TRBV27	.	.	TRBJ2-2	CASFTLGGGGELFF	TGTGCCAGCTTCACCCTAGGGGGGGGCGGGGAGCTGTTTTTT
TRBV19	.	.	TRBJ1-5	CATKWGEQPQHF	TGTGCCACCAAGTGGGGAGAACAGCCCCAGCATTTT
TRBV7-7	.	.	TRBJ2-2	CASSLASTGELFF	TGTGCTAGCAGCTTAGCTAGCACCGGGGAGCTGTTTTTT
TRBV9	.	.	TRBJ1-5	CASSVDGRQPQHF	TGTGCCAGCAGCGTAGATGGGCGTCAGCCCCAGCATTTT
TRBV6-6	.	few	TRBJ1-5	CASSKGRDGNQPQHF	TGTGCCAGCAGTAAAGGCAGGGACGGCAATCAGCCCCAGCATTTT
TRBV10-3	.	.	TRBJ1-1	CAISVGTEAFF	TGTGCCATCAGTGTAGGAACTGAAGCTTTCTTT
TRBV6-1	.	.	TRBJ1-2	CASSDLQGGDYGYTF	TGTGCCAGCAGTGACTTACAGGGAGGAGACTATGGCTACACCTTC
TRBV25-1	.	.	TRBJ1-4	CASMDDYANEKLFF	TGTGCCAGCATGGACGACTACGCGAATGAAAAACTGTTTTTT
TRBV5-1	.	.	TRBJ1-4	CASSDGRSDEKLFF	TGCGCCAGCAGCGACGGCAGGTCGGATGAAAAACTGTTTTTT
TRBV6-1	TRBD2	.	TRBJ2-7	CASSQRLAGTYEQYF	TGTGCCAGCAGTCAGAGACTAGCGGGAACCTACGAGCAGTACTTC
TRBV5-6	.	few	TRBJ2-3	CASSLRGATDTQYF	TGTGCCAGCAGCTTGCGGGGGGCCACAGATACGCAGTATTTT
TRBV6-5	TRBD1	.	TRBJ2-7	CASRADRGRHEQYF	TGTGCCAGCAGGGCGGACAGGGGGCGGCACGAGCAGTACTTC
TRBV27	.	once	TRBJ1-2	CASNLRDLNGYTF	TGTGCCAGCAATTTAAGGGACTTAAATGGCTACACCTTC
TRBV19	.	.	TRBJ1-1	CASSINPNTEAFF	TGTGCCAGTAGTATCAACCCGAACACTGAAGCTTTCTTT
TRBV19	TRBD2	.	TRBJ2-5	CASSILAGAETQYF	TGTGCCAGTAGTATTTTAGCGGGAGCAGAGACCCAGTACTTC
TRBV30	TRBD1	.	TRBJ2-7	CAWRPGQATYEQYF	TGTGCCTGGAGGCCGGGACAGGCCACCTACGAGCAGTACTTC
TRBV7-3	TRBD2	.	TRBJ2-1	CASSLTGTSGRYNEQFF	TGTGCCAGCAGCTTAACGGGAACTAGCGGGAGGTACAATGAGCAGTTCTTC
TRBV11-2	TRBD1	.	TRBJ2-7	CASRTGASSYEQYF	TGTGCCAGCAGAACAGGGGCTTCCTCCTACGAGCAGTACTTC
TRBV11-1	.	.	TRBJ1-6	CASSLKVDAGTGISPLHF	TGTGCCAGCAGCTTGAAAGTAGACGCCGGGACCGGGATCTCACCCCTCCACTTT
TRBV27	.	.	TRBJ2-1	CASRPPFSYNEQFF	TGTGCCAGCAGGCCTCCGTTTTCCTACAATGAGCAGTTCTTC
TRBV30	.	.	TRBJ2-6	CAWSPGQTNSGANVLTF	TGTGCCTGGAGTCCAGGACAGACCAACTCTGGGGCCAACGTCCTGACTTTC
TRBV6-1	.	.	TRBJ2-5	CASSEEETQYF	TGTGCCAGCAGTGAAGAAGAGACCCAGTACTTC
TRBV30	.	.	TRBJ2-7	CAWSQGGLYEQYF	TGTGCCTGGAGCCAGGGGGGCCTCTACGAGCAGTACTTC
TRBV30	TRBD2	.	TRBJ2-5	CALTRGLAAQETQYF	TGTGCCTTGACACGGGGACTAGCGGCACAAGAGACCCAGTACTTC
TRBV6-5	.	once	TRBJ1-1	CASSSLTHEAFF	TGTGCCAGCAGCTCATTGACCCATGAAGCTTTCTTT
TRBV6-5	.	.	TRBJ1-4	CASSYSTNEKLFF	TGTGCCAGCAGTTATTCAACTAATGAAAAACTGTTTTTT
TRBV5-1	TRBD2	.	TRBJ2-4	CASSPREGAKNIQYF	TGCGCCAGCAGCCCCAGGGAGGGAGCCAAAAACATTCAGTACTTC
TRBV7-8	TRBD2	.	TRBJ2-1	CASSARRMTSGRPSYNEQFF	TGTGCCAGCAGCGCAAGGCGAATGACTAGCGGGAGACCTTCCTACAATGAGCAGTTCTTC